This T cell receptor (beta chain) was retrieved from a study of persistence of HIV-infected CD4 T cells. Cells were stimulated nonspecifically with anti-CD3/anti-CD28 magnetic beads. Sorting of responding CD4+ T cells relied on upregulated CD40 ligand together with CD69. Anti-CD28/CD49d costimulation, CD40-blocking antibody and enfuvirtide were given to CD8-depleted PBMCs for about 19 hours. This CDR3 is 15 amino acids long. Germline V gene lookup returns CDR1 KGHSH and CDR2 LQKENI. V shed 3 bases and J 3 bases; nucleotides not matched to a gene: 6. The libraries were made with immunoSEQ version 4 in survey mode. Genomic DNA was diluted to 9 to 10 ng/uL, up to roughly 1 ug per sample. Measured with immunoSEQ multiplex PCR; TCRdb has only the in-frame clones, and not every one. The sample has 44,000 or so clones; roughly nine tenths are singletons. On this clone: As yet, its antigen is unknown.

Study results and limitations: Compared with CD3/CD28-stimulated cells, CMV- and Gag-responding cells showed lower TCRbeta richness. Antigen-responding cells were enriched for degenerate expanded CDR3beta sequences.

This rearrangement joins TRBV18 to TRBJ2-7; 9 bases are shared with TRBD2. The clonotype was recovered from an adult man with HIV who was CMV-seropositive. Source: CD4+ T cells sorted from PBMCs after approximately 19-hour stimulation, taken from a patient who received antiretroviral therapy. CDR3 DNA sequence: TGTGCCAGCTCACCGAGACTAGCGGAAAACTACGAGCAGTACTTC. It translates to CASSPRLAENYEQYF. The whole variable domain, remainder taken from reference TRBV18 and TRBJ2-7, is NAGVMQNPRHLVRRRGQEARLRCSPMKGHSHVYWYRQLPEEGLKFMVYLQKENIIDESGMPKERFSAEFPKEGPSILRIQQVVRGDSAAYFCASSPRLAENYEQYFGPGTRLTVT.